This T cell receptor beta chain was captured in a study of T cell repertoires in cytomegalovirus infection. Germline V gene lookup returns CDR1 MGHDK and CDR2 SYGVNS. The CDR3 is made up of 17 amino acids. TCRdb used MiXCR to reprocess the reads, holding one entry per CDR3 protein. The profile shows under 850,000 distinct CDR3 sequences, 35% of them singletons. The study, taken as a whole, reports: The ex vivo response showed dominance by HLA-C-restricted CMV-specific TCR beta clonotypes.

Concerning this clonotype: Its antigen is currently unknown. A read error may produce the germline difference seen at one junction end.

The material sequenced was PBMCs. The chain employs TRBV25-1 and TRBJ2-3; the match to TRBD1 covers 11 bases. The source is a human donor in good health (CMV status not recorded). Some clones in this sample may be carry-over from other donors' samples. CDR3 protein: CARSDLDRGQVTDTQYF. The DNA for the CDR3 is TGTGCCCGCAGTGACCTGGACAGGGGGCAGGTCACAGATACGCAGTATTTT.